The rows below give T cell receptor beta chains drawn from one sample of a study of control samples from healthy donors and cancer patients. The table came from immunoSEQ multiplex PCR; TCRdb's copy has only in-frame clones and leaves some out. The sample consists of around 140,000 clones, roughly 89% of them appearing once. What was sequenced was blood. The receptors stem from a man between 18 and 35 years old in good health. Each CDR3 is given with its conserved first and last residue. A D gene is named only where the DNA matches it firmly. Clone size appears in some rows only: once, few, many, or a class for an expanded clone.

cdr3_nt cdr3_aa d_call v_call cdr3_length clone_size j_call
TGTGCCAGCAGCTTAGGCCCTAATTCACCCCTCCACTTT CASSLGPNSPLHF NA TRBV11-2 13 NA TRBJ1-6
TGCGCCAGCAGCTTGATAAGCACAGATACGCAGTATTTT CASSLISTDTQYF NA TRBV5-1 13 few TRBJ2-3
TGTGCCAGCAGCTCTGGACAGGGGAGTAACATTCAGTACTTC CASSSGQGSNIQYF TRBD1 TRBV5-6 14 once TRBJ2-4
TGTGCCAGCAGCGACTACACGGATTCACCCCTCCACTTT CASSDYTDSPLHF NA TRBV9 13 few TRBJ1-6
TGTGCCAGCAGTTGGGGACTCAATCAGCCCCAGCATTTT CASSWGLNQPQHF NA TRBV2 13 once TRBJ1-5
TGTGCCAGCAGCTCGTCAGTGGAAAATTCACCCCTCCACTTT CASSSSVENSPLHF NA TRBV7-9 14 NA TRBJ1-6
TGTGCCATCGGGAGAGTAACGGGGGCCGAGCAGTACTTC CAIGRVTGAEQYF NA TRBV10-3 13 once TRBJ2-7
TGTGCCAGCAGCTTAGGCGCGACAGGGGCGACTTCCTACGAGCAGTACTTC CASSLGATGATSYEQYF TRBD1 TRBV7-2 17 NA TRBJ2-7
TGTGCCAGTGCAGTAACCTCCAGGAGAGAGGAGACCCAGTACTTC CASAVTSRREETQYF NA TRBV6-5 15 NA TRBJ2-5
TGTGCCAGCAGCGTAGCAAGGGTTACGAACACCGGGGAGCTGTTTTTT CASSVARVTNTGELFF NA TRBV9 16 NA TRBJ2-2
TGCGCCAGCAGCCCACGTCTAGGAACCGGAGATACGCAGTATTTT CASSPRLGTGDTQYF NA TRBV5-1 15 NA TRBJ2-3
TGTGCCACCAGTGATTTTGCGGGGGGGCCCCATGAGCAGTTCTTC CATSDFAGGPHEQFF TRBD2 TRBV24-1 15 NA TRBJ2-1
TGTGCCACCAGCGGAGGGGGGCTTAATTCACCCCTCCACTTT CATSGGGLNSPLHF NA TRBV15 14 few TRBJ1-6
TGTGCCAGCAGTGAAGAAATGGGCAATCAGCCCCAGCATTTT CASSEEMGNQPQHF NA TRBV6-4 14 NA TRBJ1-5
TGCGCCAGCAGTCAATCCGGGACAGGTAACAATGAGCAGTTCTTC CASSQSGTGNNEQFF TRBD1 TRBV23-1 15 NA TRBJ2-1
TGTGCCAGCCGGTCCAGGGAAAAGTACACTGAAGCTTTCTTT CASRSREKYTEAFF NA TRBV19 14 NA TRBJ1-1
TGTGCCAGCAAACGGACTAGCGGGGGGGACACAGATACGCAGTATTTT CASKRTSGGDTDTQYF TRBD2 TRBV2 16 NA TRBJ2-3
TGCGCCAGCAGCTTGCAGGGAACTGGAAACACCATATATTTT CASSLQGTGNTIYF NA TRBV5-1 14 NA TRBJ1-3
TGTGCCAGCAGCCAAGTAGCACTTGGGCGAGCTTTCTTT CASSQVALGRAFF NA TRBV14 13 NA TRBJ1-1
TGTGCCAGCAGTTCAACAGGAGCTTATGGCTACACCTTC CASSSTGAYGYTF NA TRBV6-5 13 NA TRBJ1-2
TGTGCCAGCTCATTCCAACCTAACCAGGGGAATCAGCCCCAGCATTTT CASSFQPNQGNQPQHF NA TRBV18 16 once TRBJ1-5
TGTGCCAGCAGTGCGGGACGGAACACTGAAGCTTTCTTT CASSAGRNTEAFF NA TRBV6-6 13 once TRBJ1-1
TGTGCCAGTATACGGACAGCGAACCGGCAGCCCCAGCATTTT CASIRTANRQPQHF NA TRBV19 14 once TRBJ1-5
TGTGCCAGCAGTCTCGCGAGTAGGAGGGGTTATGGCTACACCTTC CASSLASRRGYGYTF NA TRBV28 15 NA TRBJ1-2
TGTGCCAGCAGCCTAAATCCTAAAGGAGAAAAACTGTTTTTT CASSLNPKGEKLFF NA TRBV7-2 14 NA TRBJ1-4
TGTGCCAGCAGCTCGATAGGGGGCACTGAAGCTTTCTTT CASSSIGGTEAFF NA TRBV7-9 13 once TRBJ1-1